A single TCR beta chain is shown here with its context. The sample comes from a study of blood T cell repertoires in COVID-19. Libraries were prepared by immunoSEQ multiplex PCR; TCRdb keeps only in-frame clonotypes and omits some of them. The table lists a few hundred thousand clones, roughly 91% of them singletons, with under 10% in the top ten. V lost 5 bases and J lost 0; bases outside the gene matches: 5. CDR1 is SEHNR and CDR2 is FQNEAQ in the germline V gene (reference sequence). The CDR3 is 17 residues long. The chain is built from TRBV7-9 and TRBJ2-5, with 14 bases fitting TRBD2. The TCR sequence derives from a man between 35 and 55 years old who had recovered from COVID-19. Material for sequencing was PBMCs or T cells enriched from blood (not recorded which). The CDR3 sequence: CASSIRLAGGYQETQYF. The DNA for the CDR3 is TGTGCCAGCAGCATCAGACTAGCGGGAGGGTACCAAGAGACCCAGTACTTC.